This is a list of T cell receptor beta chains from one sample in a study of shared clonotypes between healthy human individuals. Assay used: immunoSEQ multiplex PCR; TCRdb lists only in-frame clones, some missing. The sample holds fewer than 600,000 clones; about 74% are singletons and the top ten take around 12%. Material: PBMCs. All receptors derive from a woman aged 40 to 49 in good health. Some clones in this sample may be carry-over from other donors' samples. Each CDR3 is given with its conserved first and last residue. Each record gives: V gene, J gene, clone size, D gene, CDR3 DNA, CDR3 protein. D genes are given only for firm matches. Size is stated for part of the rows, as once, few or many counts, or as a class when the clone is expanded.

>TRBV5-6|TRBJ2-7|few|TRBD1
TGTGCCAGCAGCCGCGGGACAGGGCCCGTAGGGCAGTACTTC
CASSRGTGPVGQYF
>TRBV7-3|TRBJ2-5|NA|NA
TGTGCCAGCAGCTTAAACGCGGGGCAAGAGACCCAGTACTTC
CASSLNAGQETQYF
>TRBV5-1|TRBJ2-5|NA|TRBD1
TGCGCCAGCAGCTCTGGGACAGGGAGAGAGACCCAGTACTTC
CASSSGTGRETQYF
>TRBV1|TRBJ2-2|NA|NA
TGCACCAGCAGCCGAACTAGCGGGAGTAGTACCGGGGAGCTGTTTTTT
CTSSRTSGSSTGELFF
>TRBV27|TRBJ1-4|NA|NA
TGTGCCAGCGGACAGTTTAATGAAAAACTGTTTTTT
CASGQFNEKLFF
>TRBV28|TRBJ1-4|NA|TRBD1
TGTGCCAGCAGTCCCGGGACAGGGGGAACTAATGAAAAACTGTTTTTT
CASSPGTGGTNEKLFF
>TRBV7-6|TRBJ1-5|NA|TRBD1
TGTGCCAGCAGCTTAACCGGGACAGGTTTTCAGCCCCAGCATTTT
CASSLTGTGFQPQHF
>TRBV14|TRBJ2-5|NA|NA
TGTGCCAGCAGCCAAGTGGTTGGCGGGCTCGGGGAGACCCAGTACTTC
CASSQVVGGLGETQYF
>TRBV2|TRBJ1-5|NA|NA
TGTGCCAGCAATTGGGGCAATCAGCCCCAGCATTTT
CASNWGNQPQHF
>TRBV5-4|TRBJ2-7|few|NA
TGTGCCAGCAGCCCTTACCAAACCTACGAGCAGTACTTC
CASSPYQTYEQYF
>TRBV30|TRBJ1-1|NA|TRBD1
TGTGCCTGGAGTGCGCCGCCAGGGGGCGAAACTGAAGCTTTCTTT
CAWSAPPGGETEAFF
>TRBV7-6|TRBJ2-1|NA|NA
TGTGCCAGCAGGCGGAACTCGGACCAGGGGGAGCAGTTCTTC
CASRRNSDQGEQFF
>TRBV4-2|TRBJ2-5|NA|TRBD1
TGTGCCAGCAGCCAAGATACTCCGGACAGGGGCCACCCCCAGTACTTC
CASSQDTPDRGHPQYF
>TRBV4-1|TRBJ1-3|NA|NA
TGCGCCAGCAGATTTAGGCAGGGTGGCTCTGGAAACACCATATATTTT
CASRFRQGGSGNTIYF
>TRBV6-1|TRBJ2-7|NA|TRBD1
TGTGCCAGCACTCGCGGACAGGGTTACGAGCAGTACTTC
CASTRGQGYEQYF
>TRBV6-5|TRBJ2-7|many|NA
TGTGCCAGCACTTCAGACAGAACCTACGAGCAGTACTTC
CASTSDRTYEQYF
>TRBV19|TRBJ2-7|NA|TRBD1
TGTGCCAGTAGTAGACAGGGAAACCACGAGCAGTACTTC
CASSRQGNHEQYF
>TRBV7-9|TRBJ2-1|NA|NA
TGTGCCAGCAGCTTATTATCCTTTGGGCAGTTCTTC
CASSLLSFGQFF
>TRBV7-3|TRBJ1-2|NA|NA
TGTGCCAGCAGCTTAACGGAAAAACCTCAAACGGCCTCGACCGGCAACTATGGCTACACCTTC
CASSLTEKPQTASTGNYGYTF
>TRBV28|TRBJ1-2|NA|NA
TGTGCCCACGGAGAGAGGGACTATGGCTACACCTTC
CAHGERDYGYTF
>TRBV7-9|TRBJ2-5|NA|NA
TGTGCCAGCAGTCTAAGGGGGACCCAGTACTTC
CASSLRGTQYF
>TRBV28|TRBJ2-7|NA|NA
TGTGCCAGCAACTCGCCTGGACCATCCTACGAGCAGTACTTC
CASNSPGPSYEQYF
>TRBV30|TRBJ2-7|few|TRBD2
TGTGCCTGGAGTGTAGTACTAGCGGAGGGGGAGCAGTACTTC
CAWSVVLAEGEQYF
>TRBV28|TRBJ2-1|NA|TRBD2
TGTGCCAGCAGCCGCATAGCGGGAGCGGCCAATGAGCAGTTCTTC
CASSRIAGAANEQFF
>TRBV9|TRBJ1-1|NA|NA
TGTGCCAGCAGCGTGCTGAGAATCCCTGAAGCTTTCTTT
CASSVLRIPEAFF
>TRBV6-5|TRBJ2-1|NA|TRBD2
TGTGCCAGCAGTTCCCAAGGGACTAGCGGGCGCAATGAGCAGTTCTTC
CASSSQGTSGRNEQFF
>TRBV7-2|TRBJ2-3|NA|NA
TGTGCCACAACCTCATCCTGGGGCACAGATACGCAGTATTTT
CATTSSWGTDTQYF
>TRBV5-1|TRBJ2-3|NA|TRBD2
TGCGCCAGCAGCTTTGGATCTACGACTAGCGGGCCTGCAACAGATACGCAGTATTTT
CASSFGSTTSGPATDTQYF
>TRBV4-1|TRBJ2-6|NA|NA
TGCGCCAGCAGCCAAGATCCCAGACATACCTACGTCCTGACTTTC
CASSQDPRHTYVLTF
>TRBV28|TRBJ1-1|once|NA
TGTGCCAGCAGTTTTATTAGGAGGAACACTGAAGCTTTCTTT
CASSFIRRNTEAFF
>TRBV28|TRBJ2-1|NA|NA
TGTGCCAGCAGTTCTCCCCCGGGGCAGTTCTTC
CASSSPPGQFF
>TRBV6-1|TRBJ2-1|NA|TRBD1
TGTGCCAGCACCGTGGGGACAGGGAGGTACAATGAGCAGTTCTTC
CASTVGTGRYNEQFF
>TRBV4-3|TRBJ2-1|NA|NA
TGCGCCAGCAGCCAAGAGATGGGGATTTCCCATGAGCAGTTCTTC
CASSQEMGISHEQFF
>TRBV6-5|TRBJ2-1|NA|TRBD1
TGTGCCAGTTCCCCACAGGGGGAATCCTACAATGAGCAGTTCTTC
CASSPQGESYNEQFF
>TRBV5-5|TRBJ2-7|NA|TRBD2
TGTGCCAGCAGCTGGACTAGCGGGAGGAGAGGCGAGCAGTACTTC
CASSWTSGRRGEQYF
>TRBV28|TRBJ2-5|NA|NA
TGTGCCAGCAGTTTATGGGAAGCGGGCAAAGAGACCCAGTACTTC
CASSLWEAGKETQYF
>TRBV19|TRBJ1-4|NA|NA
TGTGCCAGTAGTTATAACCGGGACCGCGAACTGTTTTTT
CASSYNRDRELFF
>TRBV27|TRBJ2-1|NA|NA
TGTGCCAGCAGTCCGGGGGACTCTACCTACAATGAGCAGTTCTTC
CASSPGDSTYNEQFF
>TRBV27|TRBJ1-1|NA|TRBD1
TGTGCCAGCACCCTAACAGGGGCTGAGAGGACTGAAGCTTTCTTT
CASTLTGAERTEAFF
>TRBV28|TRBJ2-5|NA|NA
TGTGCCAGCAGTTTTTTAGTCCAAGAGACCCAGTACTTC
CASSFLVQETQYF
>TRBV7-8|TRBJ2-1|many|TRBD2
TGTGCCAGCAGTGAGAGGGAGGGCCCCTCGGGTGAGCAGTTCTTC
CASSEREGPSGEQFF
>TRBV28|TRBJ2-7|NA|TRBD1
TGTGCCAGCAGTTTAAGGGGACAGGTGCCCCCCTACGAGCAGTACTTC
CASSLRGQVPPYEQYF
>TRBV10-2|TRBJ1-2|few|TRBD1
TGCGCCAGCAGAGGACAGGGCTATGGCTACACCTTC
CASRGQGYGYTF
>TRBV9|TRBJ1-3|NA|NA
TGTGCCAGCACCCTCGGACCGAACTCTGGAAACACCATATATTTT
CASTLGPNSGNTIYF
>TRBV7-8|TRBJ2-1|NA|NA
TGTGCCAGCAGCCAGGGACCCGCATACAATGAGCAGTTCTTC
CASSQGPAYNEQFF
>TRBV28|TRBJ1-1|once|TRBD1
TGTGCCAGCAGTCTAATAGTCGGGACAGGGGAAAAAGCTTTCTTT
CASSLIVGTGEKAFF